A single sample is the source of the 20 T cell receptor beta chains below, sequenced in a study of T cells in tuberculosis. Some clones are missing from TCRdb's copy, which holds only in-frame ones; the method was immunoSEQ multiplex PCR. The sample contains about 22,000 clones, about 97% of which appear only once. Sequencing was performed on PBMCs. These receptor sequences come from a donor between 10 and 29 years old with latent tuberculosis or without tuberculosis infection.

The chain joins TRBV29-1 to TRBJ1-2; TRBD1 is a possible D gene (5 bases). Germline assignment: CDR1 SQVTM and CDR2 ANQGSEA. CDR3 size: 15 residues. With 7 bases removed from V and 8 bases from J, the gap between germline ends came to 26 bases. CDR3 sequence: CSASGRGTHLDGYTF. The CDR3 bases are TGCAGCGCTTCGGGGCGGGGCACCCACCTAGACGGCTACACCTTC.

The V and J genes are TRBV19 and TRBJ1-1, with D tentatively TRBD1 (6 bases). Per germline, CDR1 LNHDA and CDR2 SQIVND (reference sequence). Trimming pared 7 bases from V and 4 bases from J, leaving 13 bases between. The CDR3 is 13 residues long. As DNA, the CDR3 is TGTGCCAGTAACCCTGGGGGCTTCACTGAAGCTTTCTTT. The encoded protein is CASNPGGFTEAFF.

The chain recombines TRBV18 with TRBJ1-2; no definite D call. Germline CDR1 is KGHSH and CDR2 is LQKENI. The V gene lost 0 bases and the J gene lost 8 bases, with 10 bases spanning the gap. The CDR3 has 13 residues. In nucleotides, the CDR3 is TGTGCCAGCTCACCACCCGGAGGGAAGGGCTACACCTTC. Amino acids: CASSPPGGKGYTF.

The chain combines TRBV5-4 with TRBJ2-5; 8 nucleotides match TRBD1. Germline-derived CDR1 and CDR2 are SGHNT and YYREEE (reference sequence). This CDR3 spans 15 amino acids. The J segment lost 3 bases and the V segment lost 0 bases, leaving 4 bases of the junction unmatched. The CDR3 DNA sequence: TGTGCCAGCAGCTTGGCCCCGACAGGGGAAGAGACCCAGTACTTC. Translating gives CASSLAPTGEETQYF.

The chain's CDR3 is CAISESISAGQNIQYF. The CDR3 region has the DNA TGTGCCATCAGTGAGTCGATTTCAGCGGGGCAAAACATTCAGTACTTC. The chain uses TRBV10-3 and TRBJ2-4; TRBD2 matches at 7 bases. This CDR3 comprises 16 residues. Trimming removed 0 bases from V and 5 bases from J; junction bases left unmatched: 7. Germline V gene data show CDR1 as ENHRY and CDR2 as SYGVKD.

The chain uses TRBV27 and TRBJ1-4; TRBD1 matches 7 bases. Germline V lookup: CDR1 MNHEY, CDR2 SMNVEV (reference sequence). V lost 1 base and J lost 7; bases outside the gene matches: 6. The CDR3 extends over 15 amino acids. For the CDR3, the DNA is TGTGCCAGCAGTTTATTTTGGACAGGTGGTGAAAAACTGTTTTTT. It specifies CASSLFWTGGEKLFF.

This clone was found once. The chain combines TRBV19 with TRBJ1-1, with 7 bases lining up with TRBD1. The CDR3 is 13 amino acids. V gave up 7 bases and J gave up 0 bases; unmatched junction bases: 2. CDR1 LNHDA and CDR2 SQIVND come from the germline V gene (reference sequence). CDR3 amino acids: CASKTGVNTEAFF. The CDR3 DNA follows: TGTGCCAGTAAAACAGGGGTGAACACTGAAGCTTTCTTT.

This sequence joins TRBV19 and TRBJ2-7; the D gene is possibly TRBD2 (5 bases). Trimming removed 5 bases from V and 2 bases from J, with 16 bases in between. The CDR3 sequence is 15 residues long. Germline V CDR1 and CDR2: LNHDA, SQIVND (reference sequence). The CDR3 nucleotides read TGTGCCAGTAGTTTTTCGTCGGGGTCCCCCTACGAGCAGTACTTC. Protein sequence: CASSFSSGSPYEQYF.

This chain joins TRBV5-1 and TRBJ2-1; weak D call: TRBD2 (5 bases). Looked up from germline, CDR1 is SGHRS and CDR2 is YFSETQ. Trimming removed 5 bases at V and 7 bases at J, with 13 bases between. The CDR3 is 13 residues long. The DNA for the CDR3 is TGCGCCAGCAGACACGGTTCGGGGAATGAGCAGTTCTTC. Translated, it gives CASRHGSGNEQFF.

This chain connects TRBV11-2 to TRBJ2-7; 12 bases are shared with TRBD1. CDR1 and CDR2 (germline): SGHAT, FQNNGV. Unmatched junction bases numbered 6, after V lost 4 bases and J lost 5 bases. CDR3 size: 15 residues. CDR3 loop: CASSSYGTGGDEQYF. As DNA, the CDR3 is TGTGCCAGCAGCTCTTACGGGACAGGGGGCGACGAGCAGTACTTC. Supplemented by reference TRBV11-2 and TRBJ2-7, the full variable domain reads EAGVAQSPRYKIIEKRQSVAFWCNPISGHATLYWYQQILGQGPKLLIQFQNNGVVDDSQLPKDRFSAERLKGVDSTLKIQPAKLEDSAVYLCASSSYGTGGDEQYFGPGTRLTVT.

The V call is TRBV6-1, the J call TRBJ2-2; 9 positions match TRBD1. V trimming: 6 bases; J trimming: 7 bases; junction bases outside the gene matches: 6. The CDR3 is made up of 14 amino acids. CDR1 MNHNS and CDR2 SASEGT come from the germline V gene. This chain's CDR3 is CASRRDRENGELFF. The CDR3 nucleotides are TGTGCCAGCAGGAGGGACAGGGAGAACGGGGAGCTGTTTTTT.

The V call is TRBV19, the J call TRBJ2-7, with D possibly matching TRBD1 (6 bases). V lost 4 bases, J lost 1 base, and 17 bases lay in between. Germline V gives CDR1 LNHDA, CDR2 SQIVND (reference sequence). This CDR3 region has 16 residues. CDR3 amino acids: CASSTTRGMGSYEQYF. CDR3 sequence (DNA): TGTGCCAGTAGTACTACTAGGGGGATGGGGTCCTACGAGCAGTACTTC.

This chain links TRBV11-3 with TRBJ2-7; perhaps TRBD1 as D (5 bases). Germline CDR1 is SGHNT and CDR2 is YENEEA. Trimming took 1 base from V and 1 from J, leaving 8 bases between them. CDR3 size: 14 residues. CDR3 loop: CASSLAQGSYEQYF. Written as DNA, the CDR3 is TGTGCCAGCAGCTTAGCCCAGGGATCCTACGAGCAGTACTTC.

The V and J genes are TRBV30 and TRBJ2-1, with 10 nucleotides matching TRBD2. The CDR3 is 14 amino acids. The J segment lost 6 bases and the V segment lost 0 bases, leaving 2 bases of the junction unmatched. CDR1 is GTSNPN, CDR2 SVGIG, per germline (reference sequence). The CDR3 DNA reads as TGTGCCTGGAGTGTAGCGGGAGGGCCCAATGAGCAGTTCTTC. It encodes CAWSVAGGPNEQFF.

As concerns this clone: One end of the junction varies from germline; a read error may be responsible. The chain combines TRBV5-1 with TRBJ2-7; D not certain. Germline CDR1 is SGHRS and CDR2 is YFSETQ. The CDR3 length is 14 residues. CDR3 coding DNA: TGTGCCAGCAGCTTACAGCCTGATCTCTACGAGCAGTACTTC. Its protein is CASSLQPDLYEQYF.

The J gene is TRBJ2-7, the V gene TRBV6-5, with D perhaps TRBD1 (6 bases). Germline V gene data show CDR1 as MNHEY and CDR2 as SVGAGI. Trimming stripped 4 bases from V and 3 bases from J, with 10 bases between. The CDR3 is made up of 13 amino acids. CDR3 residues: CASSSGQVYEQYF. For the CDR3, the DNA is TGTGCCAGCAGTTCGGGACAAGTCTACGAGCAGTACTTC.

The V call is TRBV9, the J call TRBJ2-7; 13 bases map to TRBD2. Germline assignment: CDR1 SGDLS and CDR2 YYNGEE. V was pared by 0 bases and J by 4 bases, with 1 base of the junction left unmatched. CDR3 size: 15 residues. This CDR3 reads CASSVGTSGGYEQYF. In DNA form, the CDR3 reads TGTGCCAGCAGCGTAGGGACTAGCGGGGGTTACGAGCAGTACTTC. Together with reference TRBV9 and TRBJ2-7, the CDR3 gives the full variable domain: DSGVTQTPKHLITATGQRVTLRCSPRSGDLSVYWYQQSLDQGLQFLIQYYNGEERAKGNILERFSAQQFPDLHSELNLSSLELGDSALYFCASSVGTSGGYEQYFGPGTRLTVT.

The chain couples TRBV29-1 to TRBJ1-2, with unresolved D. V was cut by 5 bases and J by 2 bases, with 9 bases left in between. The CDR3 length is 12 residues. Germline CDR1 SQVTM, CDR2 ANQGSEA. CDR3 sequence reads: CSVSGSNYGYTF. Here the CDR3 DNA reads TGCAGCGTTTCAGGTTCGAACTATGGCTACACCTTC.

V and J are TRBV5-1 and TRBJ2-5; D may be TRBD2 (5 bases). Trimming cost V 0 bases and J 0 bases, with 9 bases left between them. The CDR3 sequence is 15 residues long. Looked up from germline, CDR1 is SGHRS and CDR2 is YFSETQ. DNA for the CDR3: TGCGCCAGCAGCTTGGGGGCGCGGGACCAAGAGACCCAGTACTTC. As protein: CASSLGARDQETQYF.

This sequence joins TRBV27 and TRBJ2-2; TRBD1 aligns across 8 bases. The CDR3 consists of 14 residues. J gave up 7 bases and V 7 bases, and 8 bases lay outside the gene matches. Per the germline V gene, CDR1 is MNHEY and CDR2 is SMNVEV (reference sequence). The CDR3 reads CASTPTGVNGELFF. The CDR3 DNA is TGTGCCAGCACCCCGACAGGGGTTAACGGGGAGCTGTTTTTT.